Listed below are T cell receptor beta chains from one sample, sequenced in a study of T cell changes during pregnancy in multiple sclerosis. TCRdb's table, derived via immunoSEQ multiplex PCR, lists solely in-frame clones and lacks some. The data show 65,000 to 90,000 clones, with roughly 92% seen just once and about 2.5% held by the top ten. Material: peripheral blood, obtained before pregnancy. The origin of the receptors is a female donor with multiple sclerosis, enrolled in a pregnancy study. Both conserved end residues are trimmed from each CDR3.

CDR3 length: 14; V gene: TRBV9; CDR3 protein: ASSARGGGANEKLF
CDR3 length: 12; V gene: TRBV28; CDR3 protein: ASRWTVLSGEQY
CDR3 length: 13; V gene: TRBV5-5; CDR3 protein: ASSLGDRRSEKLF
CDR3 length: 12; V gene: TRBV27; CDR3 protein: ASKASGGPYEQY
CDR3 length: 13; V gene: TRBV30; CDR3 protein: ARSGTGELNSGYT
CDR3 length: 13; V gene: TRBV2; CDR3 protein: ASRGYRSTNEKLF
CDR3 length: 12; V gene: TRBV2; CDR3 protein: ASSVAGGGTEAF
CDR3 length: 12; V gene: TRBV29-1; CDR3 protein: SVDPHGELYGYT
CDR3 length: 13; V gene: TRBV11-2; CDR3 protein: ASSKDRAYTGELF
CDR3 length: 12; V gene: TRBV5-1; CDR3 protein: ASSLGRGKETQY
CDR3 length: 13; V gene: TRBV7-2; CDR3 protein: ASSADRFVAYGYT
CDR3 length: 13; V gene: TRBV12-5; CDR3 protein: ASGLGQGRDQPQH
CDR3 length: 13; V gene: TRBV5-5; CDR3 protein: ASSRTGVSGNTIY
CDR3 length: 11; V gene: TRBV30; CDR3 protein: ARDIKRGTEAF
CDR3 length: 15; V gene: TRBV30; CDR3 protein: ACQLWEAPSSYNEQF
CDR3 length: 10; V gene: TRBV27; CDR3 protein: ASSRGTGELF
CDR3 length: 13; V gene: TRBV18; CDR3 protein: ASSPPSGRDYGYT
CDR3 length: 12; V gene: TRBV6-1; CDR3 protein: ASIADRGDYGYT
CDR3 length: 11; V gene: TRBV14; CDR3 protein: ASSPTAVDTQY
CDR3 length: 12; V gene: TRBV28; CDR3 protein: ASAGAGRRYEQY
CDR3 length: 11; V gene: TRBV7-3; CDR3 protein: ASSLGNQETQY
CDR3 length: 14; V gene: TRBV27; CDR3 protein: ASSSRGRGRTDTQY
CDR3 length: 15; V gene: TRBV4-3; CDR3 protein: ASSQELRSRGTGELF
CDR3 length: 16; V gene: TRBV7-9; CDR3 protein: ASSLGMVGGGAYNEQF
CDR3 length: 12; V gene: TRBV5-6; CDR3 protein: ASSEGGREHEQF
CDR3 length: 13; V gene: TRBV5-4; CDR3 protein: ASSLEAGKADTQY
CDR3 length: 12; V gene: TRBV25-1; CDR3 protein: ASSETGADNEQF
CDR3 length: 13; V gene: TRBV7-2; CDR3 protein: ASSLESQGPRPQH
CDR3 length: 13; V gene: TRBV7-9; CDR3 protein: ASSQQGWSYNEQF
CDR3 length: 11; V gene: TRBV27; CDR3 protein: ASSLSTQGAAF
CDR3 length: 13; V gene: TRBV5-1; CDR3 protein: ASSSRQGNTGELF
CDR3 length: 13; V gene: TRBV5-1; CDR3 protein: ASSPEERRSYEQY
CDR3 length: 11; V gene: TRBV4-3; CDR3 protein: ASSQDLMETQY
CDR3 length: 12; V gene: TRBV28; CDR3 protein: ASRGAGGRSEQY
CDR3 length: 14; V gene: TRBV13; CDR3 protein: ASSLGLTGAEYEQY
CDR3 length: 15; V gene: TRBV10-1; CDR3 protein: ASRTGLAGDAQETQY
CDR3 length: 11; V gene: TRBV18; CDR3 protein: ASSPSGDTEAF
CDR3 length: 15; V gene: TRBV19; CDR3 protein: ASSLLLTEISGNTIY
CDR3 length: 13; V gene: TRBV11-3; CDR3 protein: ASSSGAADYNEQF
CDR3 length: 11; V gene: TRBV27; CDR3 protein: ASSLSARAEQY
CDR3 length: 14; V gene: TRBV11-2; CDR3 protein: ASSFYGVGQEETQY
CDR3 length: 11; V gene: TRBV6-5; CDR3 protein: ATRTAAWGEQY
CDR3 length: 15; V gene: TRBV4-1; CDR3 protein: ASSQELPPSSQETQY
CDR3 length: 14; V gene: TRBV5-4; CDR3 protein: ASSLDPRDIAYGYT
CDR3 length: 14; V gene: TRBV6-5; CDR3 protein: ASSYTEVPGANVLT
CDR3 length: 16; V gene: TRBV28; CDR3 protein: ASSFRTGGPSDQETQY
CDR3 length: 11; V gene: TRBV7-9; CDR3 protein: ASVGTGEETQY